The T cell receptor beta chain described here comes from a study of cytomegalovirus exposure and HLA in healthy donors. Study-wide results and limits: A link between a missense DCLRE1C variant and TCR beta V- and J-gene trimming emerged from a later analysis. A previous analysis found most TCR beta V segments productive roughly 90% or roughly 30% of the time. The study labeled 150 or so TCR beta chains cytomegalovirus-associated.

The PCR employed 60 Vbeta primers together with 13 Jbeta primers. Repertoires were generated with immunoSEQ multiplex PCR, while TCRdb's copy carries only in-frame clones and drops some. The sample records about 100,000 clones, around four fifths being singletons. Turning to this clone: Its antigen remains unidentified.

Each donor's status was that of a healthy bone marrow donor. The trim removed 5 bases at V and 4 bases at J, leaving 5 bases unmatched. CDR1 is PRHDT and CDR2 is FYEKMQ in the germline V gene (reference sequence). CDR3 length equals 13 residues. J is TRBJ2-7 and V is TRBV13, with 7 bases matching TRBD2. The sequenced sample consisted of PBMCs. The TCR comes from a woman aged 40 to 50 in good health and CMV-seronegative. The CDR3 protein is CASSPGLDYEQYF. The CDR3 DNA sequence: TGTGCCAGCAGCCCAGGACTAGATTACGAGCAGTACTTC.